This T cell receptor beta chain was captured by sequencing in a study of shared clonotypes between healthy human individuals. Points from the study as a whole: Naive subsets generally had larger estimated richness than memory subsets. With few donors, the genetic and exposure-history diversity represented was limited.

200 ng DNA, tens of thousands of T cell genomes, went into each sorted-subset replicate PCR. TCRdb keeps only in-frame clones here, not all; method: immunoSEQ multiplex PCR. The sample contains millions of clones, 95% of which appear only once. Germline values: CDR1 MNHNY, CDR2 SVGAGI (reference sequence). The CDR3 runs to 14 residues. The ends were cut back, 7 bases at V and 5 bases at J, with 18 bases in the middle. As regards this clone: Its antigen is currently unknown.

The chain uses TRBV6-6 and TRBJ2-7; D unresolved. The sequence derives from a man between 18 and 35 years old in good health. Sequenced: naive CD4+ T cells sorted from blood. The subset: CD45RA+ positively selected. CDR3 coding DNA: TGTGCCAGCAAGGGCTTCAGTATTGGCCACGAGCAGTACTTC. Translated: CASKGFSIGHEQYF.